This T cell receptor beta chain was sequenced for a study of shared clonotypes between healthy human individuals. Study observations and caveats: How much donors shared clonotypes was expected to be affected by sequencing depth.

The CDR3 is 16 residues long. Trimming removed 0 bases from V and 5 bases from J, with 15 bases in between. CDR1 and CDR2 from the germline V gene are LNHDA and SQIVND (reference sequence). This clone appeared a few times. What it binds is unknown. Sequenced by immunoSEQ multiplex PCR; TCRdb stores in-frame clones only, minus some. The sample holds hundreds of thousands of clones, around 78% seen once. What was sequenced was memory CD4+ T cells sorted from blood. Sample subset: CD45RA-negative fraction. The chain joins TRBV19 to TRBJ2-3; tentative D call: TRBD2 (6 bases). This TCR was recovered from a woman in her thirties in good health. The CDR3 DNA sequence: TGTGCCAGTAGTATAGATCCTAGCGCTCGCCTAGATACGCAGTATTTT. Translation: CASSIDPSARLDTQYF.